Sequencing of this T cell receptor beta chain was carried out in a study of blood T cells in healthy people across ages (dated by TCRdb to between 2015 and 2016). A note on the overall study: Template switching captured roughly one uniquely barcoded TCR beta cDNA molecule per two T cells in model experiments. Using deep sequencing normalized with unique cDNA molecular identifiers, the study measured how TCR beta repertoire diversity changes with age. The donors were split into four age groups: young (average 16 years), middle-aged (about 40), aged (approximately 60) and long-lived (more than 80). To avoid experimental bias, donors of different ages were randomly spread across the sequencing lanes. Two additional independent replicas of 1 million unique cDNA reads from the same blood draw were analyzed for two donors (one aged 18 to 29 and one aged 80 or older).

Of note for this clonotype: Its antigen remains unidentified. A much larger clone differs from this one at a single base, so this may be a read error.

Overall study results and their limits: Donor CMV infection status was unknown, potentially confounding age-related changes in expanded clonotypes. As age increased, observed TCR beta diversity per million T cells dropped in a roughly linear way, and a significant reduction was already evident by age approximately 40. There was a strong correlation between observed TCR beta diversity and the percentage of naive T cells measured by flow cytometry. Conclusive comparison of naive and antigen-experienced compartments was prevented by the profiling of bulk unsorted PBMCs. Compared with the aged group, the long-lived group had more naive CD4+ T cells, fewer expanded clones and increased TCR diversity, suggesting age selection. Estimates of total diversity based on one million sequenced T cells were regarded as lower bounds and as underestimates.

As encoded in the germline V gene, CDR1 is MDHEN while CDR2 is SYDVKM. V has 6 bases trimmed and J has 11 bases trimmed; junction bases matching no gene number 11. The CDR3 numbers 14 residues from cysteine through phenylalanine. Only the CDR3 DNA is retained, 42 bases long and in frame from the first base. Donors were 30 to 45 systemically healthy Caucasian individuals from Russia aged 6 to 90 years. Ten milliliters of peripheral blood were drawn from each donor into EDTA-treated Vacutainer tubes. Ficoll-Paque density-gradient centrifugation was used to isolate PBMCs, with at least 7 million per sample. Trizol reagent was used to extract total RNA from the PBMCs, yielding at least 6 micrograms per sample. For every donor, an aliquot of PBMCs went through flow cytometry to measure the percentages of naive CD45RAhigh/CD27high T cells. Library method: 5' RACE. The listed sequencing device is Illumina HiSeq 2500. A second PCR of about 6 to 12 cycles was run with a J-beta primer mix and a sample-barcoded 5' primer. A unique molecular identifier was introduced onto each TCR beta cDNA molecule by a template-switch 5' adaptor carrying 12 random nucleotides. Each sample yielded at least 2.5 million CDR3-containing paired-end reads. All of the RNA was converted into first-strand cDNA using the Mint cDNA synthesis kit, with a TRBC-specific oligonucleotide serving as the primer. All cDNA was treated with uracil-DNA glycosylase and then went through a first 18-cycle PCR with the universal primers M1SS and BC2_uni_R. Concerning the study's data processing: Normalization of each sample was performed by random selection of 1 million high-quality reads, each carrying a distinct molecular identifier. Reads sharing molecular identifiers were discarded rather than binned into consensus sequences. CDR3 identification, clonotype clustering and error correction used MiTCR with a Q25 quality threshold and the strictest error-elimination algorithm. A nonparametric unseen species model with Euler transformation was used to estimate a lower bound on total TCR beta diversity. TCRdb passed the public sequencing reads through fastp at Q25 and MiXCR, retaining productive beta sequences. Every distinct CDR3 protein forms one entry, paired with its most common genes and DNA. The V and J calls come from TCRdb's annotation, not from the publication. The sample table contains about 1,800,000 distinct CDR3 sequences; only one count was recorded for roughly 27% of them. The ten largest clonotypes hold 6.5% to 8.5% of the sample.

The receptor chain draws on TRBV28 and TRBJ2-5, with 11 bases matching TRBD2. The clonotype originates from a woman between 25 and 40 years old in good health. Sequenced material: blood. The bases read TGTGCCAGCAGCGGGACTAGCGGAGCTAATGAGCAGTACTTC. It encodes CASSGTSGANEQYF.